The table lists the clone carrying this T cell receptor beta chain with many counts. Its antigen is not identified. The sample is drawn from a study of regulatory T cells in long-lasting Graves disease. Assembly of TCR beta libraries relied on iRepertoire HTBI primers together with Arm-PCR of CDR3 regions. TCRdb itself ran the multiplex PCR reads through MiXCR, one entry per CDR3 protein. The repertoire includes over 350,000 distinct CDR3 sequences, about 15% of them detected once, and approximately 8% sits in the top ten. As for time point: newly diagnosed GD, antithyroid drugs for less than 3 months. TCR sequences were obtained from RNA taken from PBMCs. Study conclusions and caveats: Graves' patients with persistent disease showed TCR diversity lower than patients newly diagnosed. The researchers studied only peripheral blood, not thyroid tissue. Clonotypes that were public and shared totalled approximately 3,000 in persistent patients versus around 970 in new patients.

V lost 4 bases, J lost 5 bases, and 15 bases lay in between. The length of the CDR3 is 14 residues. CDR1 and CDR2 (germline): LGHDT, YNNKEL (reference sequence). Separately, the same data were catalogued under a study of T cells in Graves' hyperthyroidism and ophthalmopathy.

This chain joins TRBV3-1 and TRBJ2-7, with D possibly TRBD1 on 6 matching bases. This receptor was obtained from a woman aged 40 to 50 with Graves disease. Sequencing was performed on peripheral blood mononuclear cells (PBMCs), taken at new diagnosis, from a patient treated with antithyroid drugs. The DNA of the CDR3 is TGTGCCAGCAGCCCCGGGACACCCGGCCACGAGCAGTACTTC. Translation: CASSPGTPGHEQYF.